One TCR beta chain is described in this entry. Antigen: not known. The sample originates from a study of CXCR3-negative and CXCR3-positive naive CD8 T cells. Findings and caveats of the study: Each naive subset displayed comparably high diversity, whereas memory CD8+ cells displayed much lower diversity. Partly lower CXCR3 expression followed cryopreservation, and most assays relied on fresh PBMCs.

The CDR3 sequence is 16 residues long. CDR1 and CDR2 from the germline V gene are SGHNT and YYREEE (reference sequence). UMI-labeled 5' RACE TRB cDNA libraries were prepared from the cells. Each CDR3 protein gets one entry in TCRdb, which reprocessed the 5' RACE reads and gives no DNA. The ten most abundant clones cover around 2% of a sample with about 41,000 distinct CDR3 sequences. Input material: naive CXCR3- CD8+ T cells from blood. Subset denoted: CD45RO-CCR7+CD27+CD95- naive CD8+ T cells lacking CXCR3 (TNR3-). The sequence was collected from a human donor in good health. Some clones in this sample may be carry-over from other donors' samples. The chain recombines TRBV5-4 with TRBJ1-1; TCRdb reports TRBD1, a call that lacks DNA to check it against. The CDR3 is CASSFLFGRENTEAFF.